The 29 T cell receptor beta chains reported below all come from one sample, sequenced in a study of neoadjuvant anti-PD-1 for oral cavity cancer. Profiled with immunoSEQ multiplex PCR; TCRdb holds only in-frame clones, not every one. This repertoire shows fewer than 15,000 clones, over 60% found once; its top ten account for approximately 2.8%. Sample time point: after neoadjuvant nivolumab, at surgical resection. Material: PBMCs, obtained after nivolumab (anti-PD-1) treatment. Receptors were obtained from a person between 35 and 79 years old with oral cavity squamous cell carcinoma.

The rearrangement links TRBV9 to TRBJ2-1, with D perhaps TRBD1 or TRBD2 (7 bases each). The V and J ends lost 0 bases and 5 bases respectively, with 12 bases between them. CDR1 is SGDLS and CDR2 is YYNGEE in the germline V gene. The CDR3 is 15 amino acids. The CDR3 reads CASSVATGRDNEQFF. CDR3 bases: TGTGCCAGCAGCGTAGCGACAGGGAGGGACAATGAGCAGTTCTTC.

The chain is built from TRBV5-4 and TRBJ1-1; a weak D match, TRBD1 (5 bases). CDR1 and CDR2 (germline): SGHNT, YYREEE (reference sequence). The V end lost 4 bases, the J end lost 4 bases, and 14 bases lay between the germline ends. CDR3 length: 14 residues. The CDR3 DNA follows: TGTGCCAGCAGCGTCAGGGATGGGGGCACTGAAGCTTTCTTT. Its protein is CASSVRDGGTEAFF.

Here the CDR3 DNA reads TGTGCCAGCGGACAGGGGAATCAGCCCCAGCATTTT. It specifies CASGQGNQPQHF. The gene calls are TRBV25-1 and TRBJ1-5, with 9 nucleotides matching TRBD1. The CDR3 covers 12 residues. Looked up from germline, CDR1 is MGHDK and CDR2 is SYGVNS. Trimming took 8 bases from V and 4 from J; bases not matched to a gene: 0.

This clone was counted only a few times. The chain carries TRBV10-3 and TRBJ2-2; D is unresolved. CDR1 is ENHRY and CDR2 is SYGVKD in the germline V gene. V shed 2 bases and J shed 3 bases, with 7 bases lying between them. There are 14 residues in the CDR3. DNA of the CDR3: TGTGCCATCAGTGAGCTGTCGGACACCGGGGAGCTGTTTTTT. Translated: CAISELSDTGELFF.

The CDR3 DNA follows: TGCGCCAGCAGCCAAGGAGGGACAGGGGTTTACGAGCAGTACTTC. Its translation is CASSQGGTGVYEQYF. The V call is TRBV4-1, the J call TRBJ2-7; TRBD1 matches at 10 bases. V gave up 1 base and J gave up 4 bases; unmatched junction bases: 4. CDR3 length: 15 amino acids. Germline assignment: CDR1 MGHRA and CDR2 YSYEKL.

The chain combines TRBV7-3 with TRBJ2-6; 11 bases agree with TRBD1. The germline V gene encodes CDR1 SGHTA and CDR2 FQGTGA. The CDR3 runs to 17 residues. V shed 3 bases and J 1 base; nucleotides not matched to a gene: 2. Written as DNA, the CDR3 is TGTGCCAGCAGCTTGGGGACAGGGGGTTCTGGGGCCAACGTCCTGACTTTC. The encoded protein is CASSLGTGGSGANVLTF.

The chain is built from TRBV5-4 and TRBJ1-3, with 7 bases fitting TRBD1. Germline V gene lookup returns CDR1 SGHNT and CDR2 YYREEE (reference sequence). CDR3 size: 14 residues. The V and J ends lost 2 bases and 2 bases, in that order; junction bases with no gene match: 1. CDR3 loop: CASSFDRAGNTIYF. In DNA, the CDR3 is TGTGCCAGCAGCTTTGACAGGGCTGGAAACACCATATATTTT.

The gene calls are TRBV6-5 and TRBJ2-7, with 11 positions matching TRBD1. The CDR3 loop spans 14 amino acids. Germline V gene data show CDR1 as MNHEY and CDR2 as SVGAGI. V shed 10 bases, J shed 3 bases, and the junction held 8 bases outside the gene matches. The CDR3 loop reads CATRKGTGGYEQYF. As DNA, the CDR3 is TGTGCCACCCGGAAAGGGACAGGGGGCTACGAGCAGTACTTC.

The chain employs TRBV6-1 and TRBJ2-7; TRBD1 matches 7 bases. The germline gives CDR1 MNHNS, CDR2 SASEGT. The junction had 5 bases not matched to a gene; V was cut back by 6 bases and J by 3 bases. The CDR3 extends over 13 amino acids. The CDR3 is CASRRDSVYEQYF. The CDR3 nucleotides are TGTGCCAGCAGGAGGGACAGCGTCTACGAGCAGTACTTC.

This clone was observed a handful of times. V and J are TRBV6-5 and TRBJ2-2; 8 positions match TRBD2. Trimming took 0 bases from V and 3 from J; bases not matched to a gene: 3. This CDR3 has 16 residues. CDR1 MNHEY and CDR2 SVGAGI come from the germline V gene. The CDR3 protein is CASSYSEREYTGELFF. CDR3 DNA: TGTGCCAGCAGTTACTCGGAGCGGGAGTACACCGGGGAGCTGTTTTTT.

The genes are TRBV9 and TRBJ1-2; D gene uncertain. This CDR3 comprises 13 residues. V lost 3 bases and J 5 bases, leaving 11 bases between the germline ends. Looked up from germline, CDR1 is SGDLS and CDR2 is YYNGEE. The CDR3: CASSADENYGYTF. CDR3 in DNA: TGTGCCAGCAGCGCTGACGAAAATTATGGCTACACCTTC.

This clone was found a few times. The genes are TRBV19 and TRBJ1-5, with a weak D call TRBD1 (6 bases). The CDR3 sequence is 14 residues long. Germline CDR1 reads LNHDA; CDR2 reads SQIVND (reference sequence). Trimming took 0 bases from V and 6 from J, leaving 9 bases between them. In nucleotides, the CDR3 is TGTGCCAGTAGTATAGAAGGGGGTGGTCAGCCCCAGCATTTT. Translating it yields CASSIEGGGQPQHF.

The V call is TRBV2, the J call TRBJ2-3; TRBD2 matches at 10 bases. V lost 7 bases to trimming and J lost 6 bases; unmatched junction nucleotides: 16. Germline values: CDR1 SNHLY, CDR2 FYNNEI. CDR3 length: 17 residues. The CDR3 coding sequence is TGTGCCAGCAATTTCCCGGTGGAGCGGGAGGGCCCGGATACGCAGTATTTT. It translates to CASNFPVEREGPDTQYF.

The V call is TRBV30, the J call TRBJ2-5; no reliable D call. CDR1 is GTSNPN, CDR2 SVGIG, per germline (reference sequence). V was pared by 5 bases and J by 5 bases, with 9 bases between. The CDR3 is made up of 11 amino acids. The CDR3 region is CAWGVGETQYF. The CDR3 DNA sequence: TGTGCCTGGGGGGTGGGTGAGACCCAGTACTTC.

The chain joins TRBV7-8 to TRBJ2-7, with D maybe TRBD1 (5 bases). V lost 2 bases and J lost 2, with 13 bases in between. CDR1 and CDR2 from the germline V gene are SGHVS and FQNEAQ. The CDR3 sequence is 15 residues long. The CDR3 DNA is TGTGCCAGCAGCTTACCGGGTTCAGGGACCTACGAGCAGTACTTC. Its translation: CASSLPGSGTYEQYF.

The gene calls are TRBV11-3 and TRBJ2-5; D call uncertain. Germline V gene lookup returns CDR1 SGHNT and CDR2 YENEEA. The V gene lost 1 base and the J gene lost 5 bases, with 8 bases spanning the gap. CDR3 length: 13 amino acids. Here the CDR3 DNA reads TGTGCCAGCAGCTTAGGGTTGGGGGAGACCCAGTACTTC. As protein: CASSLGLGETQYF.

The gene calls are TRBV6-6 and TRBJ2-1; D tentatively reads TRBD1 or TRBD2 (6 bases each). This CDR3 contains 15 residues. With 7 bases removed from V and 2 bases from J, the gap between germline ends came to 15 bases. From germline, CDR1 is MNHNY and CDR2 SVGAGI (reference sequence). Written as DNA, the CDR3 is TGTGCCAGCAATCGAGGGGGAGGAACCTACAATGAGCAGTTCTTC. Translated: CASNRGGGTYNEQFF.

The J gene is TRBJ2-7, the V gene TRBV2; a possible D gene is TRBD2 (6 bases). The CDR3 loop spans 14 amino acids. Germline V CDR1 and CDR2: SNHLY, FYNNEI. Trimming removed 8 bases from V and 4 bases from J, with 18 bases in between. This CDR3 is CASVRRDSVYEQYF. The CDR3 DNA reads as TGTGCCAGCGTGCGCCGGGACTCCGTTTACGAGCAGTACTTC.

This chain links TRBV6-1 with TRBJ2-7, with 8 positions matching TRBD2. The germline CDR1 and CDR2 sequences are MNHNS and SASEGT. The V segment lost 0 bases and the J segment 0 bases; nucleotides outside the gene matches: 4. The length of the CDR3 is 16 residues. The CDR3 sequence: CASSEALAVSSYEQYF. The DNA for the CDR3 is TGTGCCAGCAGTGAAGCACTAGCGGTTAGCTCCTACGAGCAGTACTTC.

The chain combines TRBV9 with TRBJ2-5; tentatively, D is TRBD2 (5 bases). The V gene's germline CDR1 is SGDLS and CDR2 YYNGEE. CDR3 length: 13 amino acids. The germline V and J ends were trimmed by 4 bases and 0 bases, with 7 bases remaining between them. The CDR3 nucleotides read TGTGCCAGCAGCCCCGGGGACCAAGAGACCCAGTACTTC. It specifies CASSPGDQETQYF. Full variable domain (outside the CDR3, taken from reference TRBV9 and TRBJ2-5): DSGVTQTPKHLITATGQRVTLRCSPRSGDLSVYWYQQSLDQGLQFLIQYYNGEERAKGNILERFSAQQFPDLHSELNLSSLELGDSALYFCASSPGDQETQYFGPGTRLLVL.

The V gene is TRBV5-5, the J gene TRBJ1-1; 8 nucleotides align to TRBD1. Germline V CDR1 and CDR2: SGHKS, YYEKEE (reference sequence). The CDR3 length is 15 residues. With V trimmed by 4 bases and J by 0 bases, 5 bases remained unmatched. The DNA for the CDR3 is TGTGCCAGCAGCCCCACAGGGGGAATGAACACTGAAGCTTTCTTT. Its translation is CASSPTGGMNTEAFF.

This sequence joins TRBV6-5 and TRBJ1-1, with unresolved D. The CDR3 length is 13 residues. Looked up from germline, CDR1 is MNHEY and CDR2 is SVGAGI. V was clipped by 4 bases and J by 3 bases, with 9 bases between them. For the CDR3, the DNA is TGTGCCAGCAGTTGGGAGGGTGACACTGAAGCTTTCTTT. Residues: CASSWEGDTEAFF.

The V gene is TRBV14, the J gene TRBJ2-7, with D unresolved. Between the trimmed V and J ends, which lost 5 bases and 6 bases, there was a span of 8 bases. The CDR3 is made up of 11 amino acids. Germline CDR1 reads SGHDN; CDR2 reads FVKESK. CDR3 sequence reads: CASSSSFEQYF. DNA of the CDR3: TGTGCCAGCAGCTCCTCTTTCGAGCAGTACTTC.

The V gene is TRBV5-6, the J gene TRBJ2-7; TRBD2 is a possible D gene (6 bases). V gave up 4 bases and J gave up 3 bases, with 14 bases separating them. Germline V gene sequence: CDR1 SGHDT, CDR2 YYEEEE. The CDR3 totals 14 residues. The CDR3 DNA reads TGTGCCAGCAGCCTCCGGGACTCCGACTACGAGCAGTACTTC. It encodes CASSLRDSDYEQYF.

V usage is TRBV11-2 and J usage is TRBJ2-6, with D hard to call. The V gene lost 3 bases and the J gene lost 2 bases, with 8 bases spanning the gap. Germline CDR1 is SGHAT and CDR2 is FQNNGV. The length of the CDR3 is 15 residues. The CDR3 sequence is CASSLGQAGANVLTF. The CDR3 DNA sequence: TGTGCCAGCAGCTTGGGTCAGGCTGGGGCCAACGTCCTGACTTTC.

In DNA, the CDR3 is TGTGCCAGCAGCTGGACCACAGGGCCCCAATATGGCTACACCTTC. It is translated as CASSWTTGPQYGYTF. This chain connects TRBV7-2 to TRBJ1-2, with D perhaps matching TRBD1 (6 bases). With 4 bases removed from V and 5 bases from J, the gap between germline ends came to 17 bases. Per germline, CDR1 SGHTA and CDR2 FQGNSA. There are 15 residues in the CDR3. The full variable domain, with the rest looked up from reference TRBV7-2 and TRBJ1-2, is GAGVSQSPSNKVTEKGKDVELRCDPISGHTALYWYRQSLGQGLEFLIYFQGNSAPDKSGLPSDRFSAERTGGSVSTLTIQRTQQEDSAVYLCASSWTTGPQYGYTFGSGTRLTVV.

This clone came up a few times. CDR3 region: CASSDRGGAGELFF. The CDR3 region has the DNA TGTGCCAGCAGTGACCGAGGTGGAGCCGGGGAGCTGTTTTTT. This chain joins TRBV6-5 and TRBJ2-2; D remains ambiguous. V was trimmed by 5 bases and J by 6 bases, leaving 13 bases between them. CDR1 is MNHEY, CDR2 SVGAGI, per germline. The CDR3 has 14 amino acids.

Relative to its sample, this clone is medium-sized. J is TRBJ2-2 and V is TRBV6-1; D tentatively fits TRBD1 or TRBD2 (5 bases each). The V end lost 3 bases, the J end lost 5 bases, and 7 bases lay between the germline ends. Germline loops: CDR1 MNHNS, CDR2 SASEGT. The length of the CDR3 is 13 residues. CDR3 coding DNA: TGTGCCAGCAGTGAGGGGGAGACCGGGGAGCTGTTTTTT. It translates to CASSEGETGELFF.

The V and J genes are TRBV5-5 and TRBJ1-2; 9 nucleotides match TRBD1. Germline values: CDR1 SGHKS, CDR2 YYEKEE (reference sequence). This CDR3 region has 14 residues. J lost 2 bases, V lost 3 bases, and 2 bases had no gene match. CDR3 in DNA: TGTGCCAGCAGCTACGACAGGGGGAACTATGGCTACACCTTC. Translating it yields CASSYDRGNYGYTF.